One T cell receptor (beta chain) is described in this entry. The sample originates from a study of blood T cell repertoires in COVID-19. In the study overall: T cells, B-cell-depleted T cells, or PBMCs supplied cDNA or gDNA.

CDR3 length: 15 residues. CDR1 LNHDA and CDR2 SQIVND come from the germline V gene (reference sequence). V was cut by 4 bases and J by 7 bases, with 14 bases left in between. Sequencing was performed with immunoSEQ multiplex PCR; in TCRdb, only in-frame clones are kept and a portion is missing. The table has 150,000 to 200,000 clones, about nine tenths seen once. Sequencing used peripheral blood. This chain uses TRBV19 with TRBJ1-6; D call uncertain. This receptor was taken from a man in his late teens or twenties who had recovered from COVID-19. CDR3 coding DNA: TGTGCCAGTAGTAGAGACAACGTACTCAATTCACCCCTCCACTTT. It specifies CASSRDNVLNSPLHF. The complete variable domain, with remaining parts taken from reference TRBV19 and TRBJ1-6, reads DGGITQSPKYLFRKEGQNVTLSCEQNLNHDAMYWYRQDPGQGLRLIYYSQIVNDFQKGDIAEGYSVSREKKESFPLTVTSAQKNPTAFYLCASSRDNVLNSPLHFGNGTRLTVT.